This note documents a single T cell receptor (beta chain) sequence. The ends lost 4 bases at V and 1 base at J; junction bases unmatched: 4. Germline CDR1 and CDR2: MNHNY and SVGAGI (reference sequence). This CDR3 has 15 residues. This entry comes from a study of OX40 agonist ivuxolimab in advanced cancers. Using immunoSEQ multiplex PCR, the repertoire was profiled, and TCRdb retains in-frame clones only, with some absent. The table includes around 99,000 clones, almost 90% detected once. The J gene is TRBJ1-1, the V gene TRBV6-6, with 9 bases aligning to TRBD1. The source material was CD4+ or CD8+ T cells sorted from blood, sampled in a trial of the OX40 agonist ivuxolimab. The TCR comes from an adult with an advanced solid tumor such as melanoma, head and neck, liver or kidney cancer. Here the CDR3 DNA reads TGTGCCAGCAGTTCGACAGGGGGGCCGAACACTGAAGCTTTCTTT. Translating it yields CASSSTGGPNTEAFF.